The 20 T cell receptor beta chains in this list originate from one sample, sequenced in a study of shared clonotypes between healthy human individuals. Repertoires were generated with immunoSEQ multiplex PCR, while TCRdb's copy carries only in-frame clones and drops some. The table has over a million clones, around 78% seen once. Input material: memory CD4+ T cells from PBMCs. The subset is: CD45RA-negative fraction. The origin of the receptors is a man aged 18 to 35 in good health. Some clones in this sample may be carry-over from other donors' samples.

The sample holds many counts of this clone. The chain has TRBV5-1 and TRBJ2-7; 7 nucleotides match TRBD1. This CDR3 has 15 residues. Germline V lookup: CDR1 SGHRS, CDR2 YFSETQ. J was trimmed by 4 bases and V by 0 bases; bases with no gene match: 7. As DNA, the CDR3 is TGCGCCAGCAGCTTGGGGGACAGTCGAACGTACGAGCAGTACTTC. Translating it yields CASSLGDSRTYEQYF.

Concerning this clone itself: Its ends do not fully match the called genes, so a read error is possible. The rearrangement links TRBV6-6 to TRBJ2-7; 8 nucleotides line up with TRBD2. The CDR3 is 14 residues long. Germline V CDR1 and CDR2: MNHNY, SVGAGI (reference sequence). CDR3 residues: CASKARTSSHEQYF. CDR3 sequence (DNA): TGTGCCAGCAAAGCTAGGACTAGCTCCCACGAGCAGTACTTC.

This clone was seen repeatedly, ten times or more. This chain connects TRBV11-2 to TRBJ1-2; 9 nucleotides match TRBD1. With 4 bases clipped from V and 6 bases from J, the junction kept 9 bases outside the gene matches. The CDR3 is 15 amino acids. Germline values: CDR1 SGHAT, CDR2 FQNNGV. The chain's CDR3 is CASSSYRGRVDGYTF. CDR3 nucleotide sequence: TGTGCCAGCAGCTCCTACAGGGGGCGCGTTGATGGCTACACCTTC.

V and J are TRBV28 and TRBJ1-2, with 7 positions matching TRBD1. CDR3 length: 11 residues. Germline V gene sequence: CDR1 MDHEN, CDR2 SYDVKM. Trimming cost V 6 bases and J 7 bases; bases outside gene matches: 2. This CDR3 reads CASRSGGGYTF. In DNA form, the CDR3 reads TGTGCCAGCAGATCAGGGGGTGGCTACACCTTC.

This clone showed up just once. V is TRBV11-3 and J is TRBJ2-1; either TRBD1 or TRBD2 may supply D (5 bases each). The germline CDR1 and CDR2 sequences are SGHNT and YENEEA. The V and J ends lost 5 bases and 9 bases respectively, with 23 bases between them. This CDR3 has 16 residues. CDR3 bases: TGTGCCAGCAGCGCGGAGTCAACGGGGCGGGCGGGTGAGCAGTTCTTC. Amino acid sequence: CASSAESTGRAGEQFF. The full variable domain, its missing parts supplied by reference TRBV11-3 and TRBJ2-1, is EAGVVQSPRYKIIEKKQPVAFWCNPISGHNTLYWYLQNLGQGPELLIRYENEEAVDDSQLPKDRFSAERLKGVDSTLKIQPAELGDSAVYLCASSAESTGRAGEQFFGPGTRLTVL.

This chain connects TRBV12-5 to TRBJ1-1; 8 positions match TRBD1. The CDR3 has 15 residues. After removal of 1 base from V and 4 bases from J, the junction contained 5 bases not matched to a gene. Germline V CDR1 and CDR2: LGHNT, FRNRAP. The CDR3 DNA is TGTGCTAGTGGTTTGGGCAGGGGGCAATTCACTGAAGCTTTCTTT. It specifies CASGLGRGQFTEAFF.

The chain joins TRBV19 to TRBJ2-2; D may be TRBD1 (6 bases). The germline V gene encodes CDR1 LNHDA and CDR2 SQIVND (reference sequence). CDR3 size: 13 residues. Trimming stripped 8 bases from V and 7 bases from J, with 14 bases between. CDR3 coding DNA: TGTGCCAGTCAGGGGAGTTGGGTCGGGGAGCTGTTTTTT. This gives the protein CASQGSWVGELFF. Using reference TRBV19 and TRBJ2-2 for the parts outside the CDR3, the full variable domain is DGGITQSPKYLFRKEGQNVTLSCEQNLNHDAMYWYRQDPGQGLRLIYYSQIVNDFQKGDIAEGYSVSREKKESFPLTVTSAQKNPTAFYLCASQGSWVGELFFGEGSRLTVL.

The chain is built from TRBV2 and TRBJ1-5; D not certain. V lost 8 bases, J lost 1 base, and 9 bases lay in between. Germline CDR1 reads SNHLY; CDR2 reads FYNNEI. The CDR3 contains 13 residues. In DNA, the CDR3 is TGTGCCAGCTGCACTGACAGCAATCAGCCCCAGCATTTT. Protein: CASCTDSNQPQHF.

V and J are TRBV11-2 and TRBJ2-7, with 7 bases aligning to TRBD2. Germline-derived CDR1 and CDR2 are SGHAT and FQNNGV. The CDR3 length is 13 residues. The junction had 12 bases not matched to a gene; V was cut back by 5 bases and J by 11 bases. This CDR3 is CASSPTGGVSEYF. The DNA of the CDR3 is TGTGCCAGCAGCCCAACGGGGGGAGTTTCCGAGTACTTC.

As regards this clone: A much larger clonotype is one base distant, so this may be a read error. The rearrangement links TRBV30 to TRBJ2-7, with D tentatively TRBD1 or TRBD2 (5 bases each). Germline V gene data show CDR1 as GTSNPN and CDR2 as SVGIG (reference sequence). The CDR3 is 13 amino acids. The CDR3 loop reads CAWSVGLSWEQHF. In DNA form, the CDR3 reads TGTGCCTGGAGTGTGGGGCTTAGTTGGGAGCAGCACTTC.

On this clone: Other DNA sequences in the sample encode the same CDR3. The genes are TRBV11-2 and TRBJ1-5; D gene ambiguous. The V end was cut by 5 bases, the J end by 4 bases, with 9 bases between. The germline V gene encodes CDR1 SGHAT and CDR2 FQNNGV. CDR3 length equals 13 residues. The CDR3 DNA sequence: TGTGCCAGCAGCCCCGGACTAAATCAGCCCCAGCATTTT. Translating gives CASSPGLNQPQHF.

V gene TRBV5-5 combines with J gene TRBJ1-4; no clear D gene. The germline gives CDR1 SGHKS, CDR2 YYEKEE (reference sequence). The CDR3 covers 11 residues. V lost 6 bases and J lost 5, with 5 bases in between. The CDR3 reads CASTLNEKLFF. The CDR3 nucleotides are TGTGCCAGCACCCTAAATGAAAAACTGTTTTTT.

The chain links TRBV30 to TRBJ1-5; D may be TRBD1 (6 bases). The germline CDR1 and CDR2 sequences are GTSNPN and SVGIG (reference sequence). Trimming pared 5 bases from V and 3 bases from J, leaving 14 bases between. CDR3 size: 14 residues. CDR3 coding DNA: TGTGCCTGGGGGACCAGGGGTCTCAATCAGCCCCAGCATTTT. The encoded protein is CAWGTRGLNQPQHF.

The chain combines TRBV5-1 with TRBJ2-7, with D maybe TRBD1 (6 bases). The V gene lost 4 bases and the J gene lost 0 bases, with 14 bases spanning the gap. Germline V CDR1 and CDR2: SGHRS, YFSETQ. The CDR3 loop spans 15 amino acids. The DNA of the CDR3 is TGCGCCAGCAGCCCAGGGGCAGGAGTCTCCTACGAGCAGTACTTC. The encoded protein is CASSPGAGVSYEQYF.

This chain uses TRBV29-1 with TRBJ1-1; D remains ambiguous. Trimming cost V 8 bases and J 0 bases, with 16 bases left between them. The germline V gene encodes CDR1 SQVTM and CDR2 ANQGSEA. CDR3 size: 14 residues. This CDR3 reads CSLHPLSLNTEAFF. The CDR3 region has the DNA TGCAGCTTGCACCCCCTGAGCCTGAACACTGAAGCTTTCTTT.

The CDR3 region is CASNLDGPTYEQYF. The CDR3 nucleotides read TGTGCCAGCAACCTGGACGGGCCCACCTACGAGCAGTACTTC. This chain connects TRBV6-1 to TRBJ2-7; D gene uncertain. In germline, CDR1 is MNHNS, CDR2 SASEGT. The CDR3 is 14 amino acids. V was shortened by 7 bases and J by 2 bases, with 15 bases between the two germline ends.

This clone was recorded many times. The chain carries TRBV5-1 and TRBJ2-5; 8 bases match TRBD2. V shed 0 bases, J shed 6 bases, and the junction held 4 bases outside the gene matches. Germline-derived CDR1 and CDR2 are SGHRS and YFSETQ. This CDR3 is built from 14 residues. In DNA form, the CDR3 reads TGCGCCAGCAGCTTGGGTAGCGGGATAAAGACCCAGTACTTC. It translates to CASSLGSGIKTQYF.

Comment on this clone: Other DNA sequences from this sample encode an identical CDR3 as well. J is TRBJ1-4 and V is TRBV6-1; 9 bases match TRBD1. With 0 bases clipped from V and 8 bases from J, the junction kept 4 bases outside the gene matches. Germline V gene sequence: CDR1 MNHNS, CDR2 SASEGT. The CDR3 spans 15 residues. CDR3 DNA: TGTGCCAGCAGTGAAGCCACAGGGGGCGGAGAAAAACTGTTTTTT. Translating gives CASSEATGGGEKLFF.

A remark on this clone: One base separates it from a far larger clone, so it is likely a read error. The rearrangement uses TRBV5-6 and TRBJ1-1; D not certain. The ends were cut back, 4 bases at V and 0 bases at J, with 16 bases in the middle. CDR1 is SGHDT and CDR2 is YYEEEE in the germline V gene. The CDR3 is 16 residues long. CDR3 loop: CASSVGIGFLNTEAFF. The CDR3 DNA reads TGTGCCAGCAGCGTGGGGATAGGCTTTCTGAACACTGAAGCTTTCTTT.

The V gene is TRBV29-1, the J gene TRBJ1-5; weak D call: TRBD1 (6 bases). In germline, CDR1 is SQVTM, CDR2 ANQGSEA. CDR3 length: 13 residues. Between the trimmed V and J ends, which lost 6 bases and 7 bases, there was a span of 16 bases. This CDR3 reads CSVRTGLGQPQHF. The CDR3 coding sequence is TGCAGCGTGCGAACAGGGCTTGGGCAGCCCCAGCATTTT.